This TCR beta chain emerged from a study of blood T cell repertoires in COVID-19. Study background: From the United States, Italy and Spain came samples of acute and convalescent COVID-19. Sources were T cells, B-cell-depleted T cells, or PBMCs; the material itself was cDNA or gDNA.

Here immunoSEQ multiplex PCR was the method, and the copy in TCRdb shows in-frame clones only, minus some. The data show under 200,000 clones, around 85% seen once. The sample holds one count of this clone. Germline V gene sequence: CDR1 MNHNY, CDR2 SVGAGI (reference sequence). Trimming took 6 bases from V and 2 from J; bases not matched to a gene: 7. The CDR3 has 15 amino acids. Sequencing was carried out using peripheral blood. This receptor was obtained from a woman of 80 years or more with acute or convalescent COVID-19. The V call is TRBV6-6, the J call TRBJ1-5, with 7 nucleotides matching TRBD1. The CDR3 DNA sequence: TGTGCCAGCAGCCCACGACAGGGCGGCAATCAGCCCCAGCATTTT. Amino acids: CASSPRQGGNQPQHF.